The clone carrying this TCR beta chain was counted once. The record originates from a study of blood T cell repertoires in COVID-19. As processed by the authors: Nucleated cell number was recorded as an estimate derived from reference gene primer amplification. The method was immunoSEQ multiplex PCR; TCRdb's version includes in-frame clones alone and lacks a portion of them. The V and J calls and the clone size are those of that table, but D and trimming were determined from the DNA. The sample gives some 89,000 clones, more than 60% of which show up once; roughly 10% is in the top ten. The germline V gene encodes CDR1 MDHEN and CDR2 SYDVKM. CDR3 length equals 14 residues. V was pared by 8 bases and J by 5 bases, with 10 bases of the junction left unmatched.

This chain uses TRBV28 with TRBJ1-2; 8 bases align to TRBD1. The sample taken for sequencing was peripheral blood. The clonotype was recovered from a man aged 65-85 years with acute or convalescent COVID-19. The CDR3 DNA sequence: TGTGCCAGCGAAACAGGGGGGAGGTTGTATGGCTACACCTTC. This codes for CASETGGRLYGYTF.